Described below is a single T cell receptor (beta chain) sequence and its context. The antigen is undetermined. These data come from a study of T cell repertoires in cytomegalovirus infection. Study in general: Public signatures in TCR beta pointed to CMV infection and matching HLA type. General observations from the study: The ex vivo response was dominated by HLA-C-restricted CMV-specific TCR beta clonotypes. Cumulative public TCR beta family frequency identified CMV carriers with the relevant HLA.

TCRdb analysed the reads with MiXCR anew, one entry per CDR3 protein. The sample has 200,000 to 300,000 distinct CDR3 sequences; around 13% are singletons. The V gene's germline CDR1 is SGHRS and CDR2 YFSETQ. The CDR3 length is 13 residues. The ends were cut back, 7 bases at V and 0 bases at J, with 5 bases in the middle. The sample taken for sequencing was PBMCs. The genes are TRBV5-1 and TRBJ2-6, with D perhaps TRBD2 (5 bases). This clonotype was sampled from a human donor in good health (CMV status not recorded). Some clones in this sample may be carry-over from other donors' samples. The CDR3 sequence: CASRDSGANVLTF. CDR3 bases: TGCGCCAGCCGGGACTCTGGGGCCAACGTCCTGACTTTC. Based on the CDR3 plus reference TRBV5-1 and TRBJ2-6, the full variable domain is KAGVTQTPRYLIKTRGQQVTLSCSPISGHRSVSWYQQTPGQGLQFLFEYFSETQRNKGNFPGRFSGRQFSNSRSEMNVSTLELGDSALYLCASRDSGANVLTFGAGSRLTVL.